One sample yielded the 7 T cell receptor beta chains listed below, sequenced in a study of OX40 agonist ivuxolimab in advanced cancers. The method was immunoSEQ multiplex PCR; TCRdb's version includes in-frame clones alone and lacks a portion of them. The sample lists approximately 70,000 clones; roughly 84% were seen once. The sequences come from CD4+ or CD8+ T cells sorted from blood, collected in a trial of the OX40 agonist ivuxolimab. The receptors come from an adult with an advanced solid tumor such as melanoma, head and neck, liver or kidney cancer.

The chain is built from TRBV19 and TRBJ2-5; 9 nucleotides agree with TRBD2. V dropped 2 bases and J dropped 7; count of bases not matched to a gene: 11. The germline V gene has CDR1 LNHDA and CDR2 SQIVND (reference sequence). This CDR3 region has 16 residues. The CDR3, as DNA: TGTGCCAGTAGTATAACGGCGGGGGGGCGGAAGGTGACCCAGTACTTC. Protein: CASSITAGGRKVTQYF.

This chain connects TRBV5-1 to TRBJ1-3; 10 bases line up with TRBD1. Trimming cost V 5 bases and J 0 bases; bases outside gene matches: 5. Germline CDR1 and CDR2: SGHRS and YFSETQ. The CDR3 is 16 residues long. The CDR3 spells CASSRDRGRSGNTIYF. The CDR3 coding sequence is TGCGCCAGCAGTAGGGACAGGGGCCGCTCTGGAAACACCATATATTTT.

This rearrangement joins TRBV7-9 to TRBJ1-6; D is unclear. This CDR3 contains 15 residues. V gave up 1 base and J gave up 7 bases, with 11 bases separating them. Germline CDR1 reads SEHNR; CDR2 reads FQNEAQ (reference sequence). The CDR3 sequence: CASSLETSGNSPLHF. The CDR3 DNA sequence: TGTGCCAGCAGCTTAGAGACCTCCGGGAATTCACCCCTCCACTTT.

The J gene is TRBJ1-6, the V gene TRBV7-6; maybe TRBD1 (5 bases). This CDR3 has 15 residues. Germline loops: CDR1 SGHVS, CDR2 FNYEAQ. V shed 3 bases and J shed 9 bases, with 15 bases lying between them. CDR3 loop: CASSFGGAVGSPLHF. The CDR3 DNA sequence: TGTGCCAGCAGCTTTGGAGGGGCGGTAGGTTCACCCCTCCACTTT.

As to this clone: Distinct nucleotide sequences in the sample also encode this CDR3. The V gene is TRBV4-2, the J gene TRBJ2-1; a possible D gene is TRBD2 (6 bases). Trimming shortened V by 0 bases and J by 0 bases, and 9 bases separated the two germline ends. Germline V gene sequence: CDR1 LGHNA, CDR2 YNFKEQ. The CDR3 extends over 16 amino acids. The CDR3 loop reads CASSQEATSSYNEQFF. CDR3 coding DNA: TGTGCCAGCAGCCAAGAGGCGACTAGCTCCTACAATGAGCAGTTCTTC.

The CDR3, as DNA: TGTGCCAGCAGCTACGAGTTCAGGGCAGGAGGCTACACCTTC. It encodes CASSYEFRAGGYTF. The genes are TRBV6-5 and TRBJ1-2; TRBD1 might be the D (5 bases). Germline values: CDR1 MNHEY, CDR2 SVGAGI. CDR3 length equals 14 residues. Trimming took 6 bases from V and 8 from J, leaving 19 bases between them.

By its share, this clone is medium-sized. The CDR3 DNA reads TGTGCCAGCAGTGAAGCGATGACAGGGGCTACTGAAGCTTTCTTT. Encoded protein: CASSEAMTGATEAFF. The chain has TRBV6-1 and TRBJ1-1, with TRBD1 matching over 8 bases. This CDR3 has 15 amino acids. Germline V gives CDR1 MNHNS, CDR2 SASEGT. V was clipped by 0 bases and J by 5 bases; unmatched bases: 5.